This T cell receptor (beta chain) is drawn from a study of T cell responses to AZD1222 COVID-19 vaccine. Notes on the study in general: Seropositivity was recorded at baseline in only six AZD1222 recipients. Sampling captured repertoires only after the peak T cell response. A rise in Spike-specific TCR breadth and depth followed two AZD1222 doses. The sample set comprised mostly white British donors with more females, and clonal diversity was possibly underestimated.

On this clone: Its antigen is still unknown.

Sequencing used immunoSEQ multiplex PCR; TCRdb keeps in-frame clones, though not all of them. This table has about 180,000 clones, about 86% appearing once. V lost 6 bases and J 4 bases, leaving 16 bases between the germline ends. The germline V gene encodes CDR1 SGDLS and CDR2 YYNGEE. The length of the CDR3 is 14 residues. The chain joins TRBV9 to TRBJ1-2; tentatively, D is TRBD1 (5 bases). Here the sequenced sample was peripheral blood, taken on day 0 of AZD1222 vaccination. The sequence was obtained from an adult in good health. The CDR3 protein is CASTRAATGYGYTF. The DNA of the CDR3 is TGTGCCAGCACCCGAGCAGCCACAGGCTATGGCTACACCTTC.